One TCR beta chain is described in this entry. The antigen is unknown. Germline-derived CDR1 and CDR2 are MNHNY and SVGAGI (reference sequence). Losses at the gene ends were 2 bases for V and 7 bases for J; bases not matched to a gene: 2. This CDR3 has 12 amino acids. Using immunoSEQ multiplex PCR, the repertoire was profiled, and TCRdb retains in-frame clones only, with some absent. The data hold about 580,000 clones, with 95% to 98% observed a single time. Positively selected for CCR7, the CD45RO-negative cells used as naive CD8 cells excluded terminally differentiated effector memory CD45RA+ cells. The entry originates in a study of shared clonotypes between healthy human individuals. Study overall: A few men and a couple of women, aged 18 to 49, were donors. Study conclusions and caveats: Sampling was confined to blood; repertoires within tissues likely differ. Rarefaction revealed incomplete sorted-subset sequencing despite large depth. It was the non-shared clonotypes that had lower generation probabilities than clonotypes shared by all four donors.

The chain links TRBV6-6 to TRBJ2-7, with 7 bases that match TRBD1. Sequencing used naive CD8+ T cells sorted from blood. This clonotype was obtained from a man aged 30 to 45 in good health. The CDR3 nucleotides read TGTGCCAGCAGTTACGAGGGGGCGGAGCAGTACTTC. This codes for CASSYEGAEQYF.